Listed here are 3 T cell receptor beta chains from one sample, sequenced in a study of CD8+CD57+ T cells in acquired aplastic anemia. Sequenced patients had shown CD8+CD57+ cell expansion by flow cytometry. Template material for TCR beta VDJ and CDR3 profiling consisted of genomic DNA. One entry per CDR3 protein results from TCRdb running MiXCR on the reads. Of fewer than 300,000 distinct CDR3 sequences in the sample, approximately 82% were seen once. Sequenced input: sorted CD4+, CD8+, or CD8+CD57+ T cells (not recorded which) from PBMCs. These receptors originate from a human donor with aplastic anemia.

The rearrangement joins TRBV5-1 to TRBJ2-3; maybe TRBD2 (5 bases). V shed 0 bases and J shed 9 bases, with 11 bases lying between them. CDR1 SGHRS and CDR2 YFSETQ come from the germline V gene. The CDR3 covers 13 residues. The CDR3 nucleotides read TGCGCCAGCAGCTTGGAGCCAGCGGAGACGCAGTATTTT. This translates into CASSLEPAETQYF.

As concerns this clonotype: The missing conserved phenylalanine or tryptophan at the end of this CDR3 makes a read error likely. The DNA is left out, because the CDR3 cannot be placed on it with certainty; the CDR3 is given as TCRdb lists it. V gene TRBV9 combines with J gene TRBJ2-3; the table's TRBD1 call for D was not verified on the DNA. Looked up from germline, CDR1 is SGDLS and CDR2 is YYNGEE. Counting both end residues, the CDR3 totals 12 amino acids. The CDR3: CASSVEPERGYE.

This clonotype was recorded a few times. The chain is built from TRBV27 and TRBJ1-1, with D tentatively TRBD1 (6 bases). CDR3 length: 16 residues. The V end lost 6 bases, the J end lost 6 bases, and 23 bases lay between the germline ends. Germline CDR1 reads MNHEY; CDR2 reads SMNVEV (reference sequence). The CDR3 nucleotides read TGTGCCAGCAGACAGGGACTAGCGGGAGGAAACGCTGAAGCTTTCTTT. This sequence encodes CASRQGLAGGNAEAFF.